This T cell receptor beta chain was retrieved from a study of blood T cell repertoires in COVID-19. TCRdb keeps only in-frame clones here, not all; method: immunoSEQ multiplex PCR. The sample holds roughly 400,000 clones, nearly 90% seen once. The junction had 16 bases not matched to a gene; V was cut back by 4 bases and J by 9 bases. The CDR3 sequence is 16 residues long. CDR1 and CDR2 (germline): SGHRS, YFSETQ. Sample: PBMCs or T cells enriched from blood (not recorded which). The chain carries TRBV5-1 and TRBJ2-1; TRBD1 agrees at 7 bases. The TCR was taken from a woman between 18 and 30 years old who had been exposed to COVID-19. The chain's CDR3 is CASSPDRVIVPIEQFF. The CDR3 DNA is TGCGCCAGCAGCCCTGACAGGGTAATTGTTCCAATTGAGCAGTTCTTC.